These 10 T cell receptor beta chains share one sample of origin, sequenced in a study of blood T cell repertoires in COVID-19. Clones were sequenced by immunoSEQ multiplex PCR, and TCRdb holds only the in-frame ones, with some missing. The table lists about 200,000 clones, about nine tenths of them singletons. Material for sequencing was peripheral blood. The receptors come from a woman aged 70 to 79 with acute or convalescent COVID-19.

The chain links TRBV7-9 to TRBJ2-7, with D maybe TRBD2 (6 bases). V was clipped by 2 bases and J by 3 bases, with 23 bases between them. Germline V gene data show CDR1 as SEHNR and CDR2 as FQNEAQ (reference sequence). The length of the CDR3 is 18 residues. The CDR3 sequence is CASSLFGGASRSFYEQYF. The CDR3, as DNA: TGTGCCAGCAGCTTATTCGGCGGGGCGTCTAGGTCGTTCTACGAGCAGTACTTC.

V and J are TRBV6-5 and TRBJ2-1; perhaps TRBD1 as D (5 bases). CDR1 is MNHEY and CDR2 is SVGAGI in the germline V gene. This CDR3 spans 12 amino acids. V lost 5 bases, J lost 7 bases, and 9 bases lay in between. Written as DNA, the CDR3 is TGTGCCAGCAGTCCGACAGAGAATGAGCAGTTCTTC. Protein product: CASSPTENEQFF.

This clone was counted between two and nine times. Other DNA sequences of this sample code for an identical CDR3. V usage is TRBV2 and J usage is TRBJ1-3; D is undetermined. This CDR3 contains 12 residues. From germline, CDR1 is SNHLY and CDR2 FYNNEI. V was clipped by 8 bases and J by 0 bases, with 5 bases between them. The CDR3 DNA reads as TGTGCCAGCCGGAGCTCTGGAAACACCATATATTTT. Translated: CASRSSGNTIYF.

The chain employs TRBV14 and TRBJ1-2, with D perhaps TRBD1 (5 bases). Germline CDR1 SGHDN, CDR2 FVKESK. The CDR3 consists of 15 residues. The V end was cut by 0 bases, the J end by 8 bases, with 16 bases between. This chain's CDR3 is CASSQEGGRAGGYTF. CDR3 nucleotide sequence: TGTGCCAGCAGCCAAGAGGGGGGTAGGGCCGGCGGCTACACCTTC.

This clone was seen only once. V and J are TRBV2 and TRBJ2-7, with 7 bases aligning to TRBD1. This CDR3 contains 15 residues. V lost 1 base to trimming and J lost 3 bases; unmatched junction nucleotides: 6. CDR1 and CDR2 (germline): SNHLY, FYNNEI. The CDR3 bases are TGTGCCAGCAGTGAAGATATGAGACAGGGCTACGAGCAGTACTTC. This translates into CASSEDMRQGYEQYF.

This clone was seen a single time. This chain connects TRBV5-1 to TRBJ2-7, with 11 bases aligning to TRBD1. CDR1 SGHRS and CDR2 YFSETQ come from the germline V gene. V was pared by 4 bases and J by 5 bases, with 5 bases of the junction left unmatched. CDR3 length equals 14 residues. CDR3 loop: CASSPGQGAHEQYF. CDR3 coding DNA: TGCGCCAGCAGCCCAGGACAGGGGGCCCACGAGCAGTACTTC.

This clone came up once. This rearrangement joins TRBV2 to TRBJ1-1; D is possibly TRBD1 (6 bases). V lost 7 bases and J 4 bases, leaving 16 bases between the germline ends. The CDR3 sequence is 14 residues long. Germline V gene data show CDR1 as SNHLY and CDR2 as FYNNEI. CDR3 bases: TGTGCCAGCACCTTTGCGGGGGCGTTCACTGAAGCTTTCTTT. It yields the protein CASTFAGAFTEAFF.

The gene calls are TRBV28 and TRBJ1-4; D perhaps matches TRBD1 (6 bases). The CDR3 has 15 residues. Deletions cut 7 bases from V and 1 base from J, with 13 bases between. Germline V gene sequence: CDR1 MDHEN, CDR2 SYDVKM. DNA of the CDR3: TGTGCCAGCATCAGCGGGGGACAAACTAATGAAAAACTGTTTTTT. It specifies CASISGGQTNEKLFF. The full variable domain, with the rest looked up from reference TRBV28 and TRBJ1-4, is DVKVTQSSRYLVKRTGEKVFLECVQDMDHENMFWYRQDPGLGLRLIYFSYDVKMKEKGDIPEGYSVSREKKERFSLILESASTNQTSMYLCASISGGQTNEKLFFGSGTQLSVL.

This clone was found once. V is TRBV18 and J is TRBJ1-1; D call uncertain. Germline loops: CDR1 KGHSH, CDR2 LQKENI. The CDR3 loop spans 15 amino acids. Trimming shortened V by 3 bases and J by 5 bases, and 16 bases separated the two germline ends. The CDR3 coding sequence is TGTGCCAGCTCACCTTCCTGGGCGGGCCTGACTGAAGCTTTCTTT. It yields the protein CASSPSWAGLTEAFF.

The rearrangement uses TRBV15 and TRBJ2-7; tentative D call: TRBD2 (6 bases). The CDR3 consists of 18 residues. CDR1 is LNHNV and CDR2 is YYDKDF in the germline V gene (reference sequence). V gave up 0 bases and J gave up 2 bases, with 20 bases separating them. In nucleotides, the CDR3 is TGTGCCACCAGCAGAGAGACCGGACCGGGAGATCTAACCTACGAGCAGTACTTC. It is translated as CATSRETGPGDLTYEQYF.